This T cell receptor beta chain came from a study of T cell changes during pregnancy in multiple sclerosis. Using immunoSEQ multiplex PCR, the repertoire was profiled, and TCRdb retains in-frame clones only, with some absent. The sample shows 90,000 to 150,000 clones, around 93% of them seen only once. This CDR3 region has 16 residues. Germline lookup yields CDR1 SGDLS and CDR2 YYNGEE. V shed 0 bases, J shed 6 bases, and the junction held 8 bases outside the gene matches. This clone was seen a single time. This receptor was identified in a female donor with multiple sclerosis, enrolled in a pregnancy study. The chain combines TRBV9 with TRBJ2-1, with TRBD2 identical over 8 bases. Sequenced here: peripheral blood, sampled before pregnancy. As DNA, the CDR3 is TGTGCCAGCAGCGTAGAAAGAGCGGGAGTCGGCAATGAGCAGTTCTTC. Amino acids: CASSVERAGVGNEQFF.